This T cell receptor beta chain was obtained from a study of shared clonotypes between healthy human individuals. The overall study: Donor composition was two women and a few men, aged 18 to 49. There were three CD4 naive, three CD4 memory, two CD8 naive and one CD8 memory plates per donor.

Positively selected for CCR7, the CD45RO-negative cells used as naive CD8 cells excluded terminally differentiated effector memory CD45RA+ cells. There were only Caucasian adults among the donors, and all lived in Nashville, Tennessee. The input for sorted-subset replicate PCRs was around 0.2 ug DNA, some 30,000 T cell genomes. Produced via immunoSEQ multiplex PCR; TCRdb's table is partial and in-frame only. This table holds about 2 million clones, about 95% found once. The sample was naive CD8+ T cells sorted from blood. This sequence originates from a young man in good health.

The CDR3 reads CASSLTGLGGNTIYF. CDR3 nucleotides: TGTGCCAGCAGCTTAACGGGTCTCGGTGGAAACACCATATATTTT. V is TRBV11-2 and J is TRBJ1-3; D remains ambiguous. V was shortened by 2 bases and J by 3 bases, with 11 bases between the two germline ends. The CDR3 totals 15 residues. CDR1 SGHAT and CDR2 FQNNGV come from the germline V gene.